The TCR beta chain under discussion was sequenced for a study of early T cells in non-severe SARS-CoV-2 infection. Study-wide results and limits: Clonotype matching in VDJdb favored anti-spike CD8 responses and did not capture private and CD4 specificities.

Unique molecular identifiers were added to individual cDNA molecules. In TCRdb, the 5' RACE reads were re-called with MiXCR into one record per CDR3 protein. This sample carries tens of thousands of distinct CDR3 sequences, 12% of them seen once, and the ten largest clones take around 16%. This clonotype has only a few counts. Its antigen is not known. The germline V gene has CDR1 SGDLS and CDR2 YYNGEE. V lost 4 bases and J lost 0, with 11 bases in between. The CDR3 is made up of 15 amino acids. The sample consisted of whole blood. The chain is built from TRBV9 and TRBJ2-1, with a tentative D call TRBD1 (6 bases). The origin of this receptor is an adult who was a healthcare worker with PCR-confirmed SARS-CoV-2 infection or an uninfected control (not recorded which). The CDR3 bases are TGTGCCAGCAGCTGGCAGGACAGCTCCTACAATGAGCAGTTCTTC. Its translation is CASSWQDSSYNEQFF.